This entry lists 5 T cell receptor beta chains sequenced from one sample in a study of neurological immune-mediated disorders. TCRdb re-called the 5' RACE reads with MiXCR, one entry per CDR3 protein. The repertoire holds tens of thousands of distinct CDR3 sequences, with under 4.5% as singletons. The material sequenced was CD4+ T cells from blood. The receptors here all came from a woman aged 40 to 49 with multiple sclerosis.

This clonotype was seen at least ten times. The chain combines TRBV21-1 with TRBJ1-5; the table's D gene call, TRBD1, was not cross checked with the DNA. TRBV21-1 is a documented pseudogene. The CDR3 loop spans 14 amino acids. The CDR3 here is CASSKPLTGQPQHF. The CDR3 DNA sequence: TGTGCCAGCAGCAAGCCCTTAACCGGGCAGCCCCAGCATTTT.

At least ten counts were recorded for this clonotype. J is TRBJ2-5 and V is TRBV20-1; D possibly corresponds to TRBD2 (7 bases). Germline V gene sequence: CDR1 DFQATT, CDR2 SNEGSKA (reference sequence). The V end lost 2 bases, the J end lost 4 bases, and 14 bases lay between the germline ends. The CDR3 consists of 14 residues. The chain's CDR3 is CSARQGRGIETQYF. DNA of the CDR3: TGCAGTGCTAGACAGGGGCGGGGGATAGAGACCCAGTACTTC.

This clonotype was detected ten times or more. At one end, the junction sequence differs from germline, possibly due to a read error. V usage is TRBV5-5 and J usage is TRBJ2-2; D remains ambiguous. CDR3 length: 14 residues. Germline CDR1 reads SGHKS; CDR2 reads YYEKEE (reference sequence). Here the CDR3 DNA reads TGTGCCAGCAACTTGGTTGACAACACCGGGGAGCTGTTTTTT. Protein sequence: CASNLVDNTGELFF.

This clonotype was observed at least ten times. The chain combines TRBV4-1 with TRBJ2-7; 8 nucleotides agree with TRBD2. The germline V gene encodes CDR1 MGHRA and CDR2 YSYEKL. J lost 6 bases, V lost 0 bases, and 7 bases had no gene match. The CDR3 runs 15 residues. This chain's CDR3 is CASSQDFSGGGEQYF. The CDR3, as DNA: TGCGCCAGCAGCCAAGATTTCAGCGGGGGAGGCGAGCAGTACTTC.

This clonotype was seen at least ten times. The CDR3 sequence is CSARLPGGGAEAFF. CDR3 nucleotides: TGCAGTGCTAGGTTACCGGGGGGGGGTGCTGAAGCTTTCTTT. The rearrangement joins TRBV20-1 to TRBJ1-1; tentatively, D is TRBD1 (5 bases). V was trimmed by 3 bases and J by 6 bases, leaving 17 bases between them. CDR1 DFQATT and CDR2 SNEGSKA come from the germline V gene (reference sequence). The CDR3 runs to 14 residues.